These 25 T cell receptor beta chains came from one sample sequenced in a study of CD8 T cells in Susac syndrome. When the RNA was reverse transcribed, random hexamers were used with an input of roughly 0.5 to 1 ug. Each CDR3 protein gets one entry after TCRdb re-called the immunoSEQ multiplex PCR reads with MiXCR. Of 60,000 to 75,000 distinct CDR3 sequences listed, approximately 95% are singletons. Input material: CD8+ T cells from PBMCs. These receptors were collected from a human donor in good health.

The rearrangement links TRBV4-1 to TRBJ2-7, with D perhaps matching TRBD2 (6 bases). Germline-derived CDR1 and CDR2 are MGHRA and YSYEKL. There are 17 residues in the CDR3. V was clipped by 0 bases and J by 1 base, with 16 bases between them. CDR3 amino acids: CASSQDGSGLASYEQYF. As DNA, the CDR3 is TGCGCCAGCAGCCAAGATGGCTCGGGACTGGCGTCCTACGAGCAGTACTTC.

The CDR3 DNA sequence: TGTGCCAGCAGCTTAGGCGGGGCCGGGGAGCTGTTTTTT. It yields the protein CASSLGGAGELFF. The rearrangement links TRBV7-2 to TRBJ2-2; D is perhaps TRBD2 (6 bases). With 1 base removed from V and 6 bases from J, the gap between germline ends came to 6 bases. CDR1 and CDR2 from the germline V gene are SGHTA and FQGNSA. The CDR3 has 13 amino acids.

The chain joins TRBV9 to TRBJ1-3; D gene ambiguous. The length of the CDR3 is 13 residues. The ends were cut back, 3 bases at V and 0 bases at J, with 4 bases in the middle. Germline loops: CDR1 SGDLS, CDR2 YYNGEE. This CDR3 reads CASSDTSGNTIYF. DNA for the CDR3: TGTGCCAGCAGCGACACCTCTGGAAACACCATATATTTT.

The chain joins TRBV4-1 to TRBJ2-5; 8 bases fit TRBD2. The J segment lost 5 bases and the V segment lost 0 bases, leaving 11 bases of the junction unmatched. The CDR3 sequence is 17 residues long. In germline, CDR1 is MGHRA, CDR2 YSYEKL. The CDR3 sequence: CASSQEGLAGYVETQYF. In DNA form, the CDR3 reads TGCGCCAGCAGCCAAGAGGGGCTAGCGGGTTATGTGGAGACCCAGTACTTC.

This clonotype has only one observation. V and J are TRBV4-3 and TRBJ1-4; 10 bases fit TRBD1. The CDR3 has 16 residues. Losses at the gene ends were 0 bases for V and 5 bases for J; bases not matched to a gene: 3. Germline loops: CDR1 LGHNA, CDR2 YSLEER. The CDR3 loop is CASSQDRGQGNEKLFF. The DNA for the CDR3 is TGCGCCAGCAGCCAAGATAGGGGACAGGGGAATGAAAAACTGTTTTTT.

J is TRBJ2-3 and V is TRBV12-3 or TRBV12-4, with 7 bases lining up with TRBD2. The V gene end was trimmed by 3 bases and the J gene end by 6 bases; junction bases not matched to a gene: 6. The CDR3 sequence is 14 residues long. As DNA, the CDR3 is TGTGCCAGCAGTTTTCACGGGGGGTCGGATACGCAGTATTTT. It is translated as CASSFHGGSDTQYF.

The rearrangement joins TRBV10-3 to TRBJ2-7, with TRBD1 as a possible D gene (5 bases). V lost 10 bases to trimming and J lost 2 bases, with 12 bases between them. Germline values: CDR1 ENHRY, CDR2 SYGVKD. The CDR3 has 12 residues. CDR3 loop: CATSDSPYEQYV. The CDR3 nucleotides read TGTGCCACCTCTGACAGCCCCTACGAGCAGTACGTC.

V usage is TRBV12-5 and J usage is TRBJ1-1; 8 bases map to TRBD1. The trim removed 3 bases at V and 3 bases at J, leaving 6 bases unmatched. CDR3 length equals 15 residues. Per germline, CDR1 LGHNT and CDR2 FRNRAP. CDR3 nucleotides: TGTGCTAGTGGTTTCGACCCACAGGGGGACACTGAAGCTTTCTTT. Its translation is CASGFDPQGDTEAFF.

Here the CDR3 reads CASSLDAGETFF. CDR3 coding DNA: TGCGCCAGCAGCTTGGACGCGGGCGAAACTTTCTTT. The chain combines TRBV5-1 with TRBJ1-1; D is unclear. Germline CDR1 SGHRS, CDR2 YFSETQ. Trimming pared 0 bases from V and 12 bases from J, leaving 12 bases between. The CDR3 loop spans 12 amino acids.

CDR3 amino acids: CASSDSGTGADTQYF. The CDR3 bases are TGTGCCAGCAGTGACTCCGGGACAGGGGCAGATACGCAGTATTTT. The chain employs TRBV6-4 and TRBJ2-3; TRBD1 aligns across 10 bases. CDR3 length: 15 residues. V lost 0 bases, J lost 4 bases, and 1 base stayed unmatched. CDR1 is MRHNA and CDR2 is SNTAGT in the germline V gene.

V is TRBV5-1 and J is TRBJ1-2; 9 bases match TRBD1. V shed 5 bases and J 6 bases; nucleotides not matched to a gene: 5. CDR1 and CDR2 (germline): SGHRS, YFSETQ. The CDR3 is 13 amino acids. The CDR3: CASSYDRGNGYTF. The CDR3 DNA is TGCGCCAGCAGTTATGACAGGGGGAATGGCTACACCTTC.

The chain joins TRBV27 to TRBJ1-1; tentatively, D is TRBD1 (6 bases). Germline V gives CDR1 MNHEY, CDR2 SMNVEV (reference sequence). The CDR3 sequence is 11 residues long. Trimming pared 8 bases from V and 7 bases from J, leaving 11 bases between. The CDR3, as DNA: TGTGCCAGCCTGTGGGGGCATGAAGCTTTCTTT. Its protein product is CASLWGHEAFF.

This chain joins TRBV9 and TRBJ2-4; the match to TRBD1 covers 9 bases. Per the germline V gene, CDR1 is SGDLS and CDR2 is YYNGEE. This CDR3 is built from 14 residues. After removal of 2 bases from V and 6 bases from J, the junction contained 3 bases not matched to a gene. Here the CDR3 DNA reads TGTGCCAGCAGCGTGTCGGGACAGGGAAACATTCAGTACTTC. Protein: CASSVSGQGNIQYF. Full variable domain (missing parts from reference TRBV9 and TRBJ2-4): DSGVTQTPKHLITATGQRVTLRCSPRSGDLSVYWYQQSLDQGLQFLIQYYNGEERAKGNILERFSAQQFPDLHSELNLSSLELGDSALYFCASSVSGQGNIQYFGAGTRLSVL.

The genes are TRBV6-5 and TRBJ2-6; D remains ambiguous. V shed 2 bases and J shed 2 bases, with 19 bases lying between them. This CDR3 is 19 amino acids long. Germline CDR1 is MNHEY and CDR2 is SVGAGI. In DNA form, the CDR3 reads TGTGCCAGCAGTTACACGCGGCCGCCCTTTGTACCTGGGGCCAACGTCCTGACTTTC. Residues: CASSYTRPPFVPGANVLTF.

This clonotype was observed a single time. V is TRBV3-1 and J is TRBJ1-2; perhaps TRBD1 as D (5 bases). Trimming cost V 0 bases and J 2 bases, with 10 bases left between them. This CDR3 region has 15 residues. CDR1 and CDR2 from the germline V gene are LGHDT and YNNKEL (reference sequence). The CDR3 DNA sequence: TGTGCCAGCAGCCAAGATACCAGGGCCAACTATGGCTACACCTTC. It codes for CASSQDTRANYGYTF.

This clonotype was counted once. The rearrangement links TRBV7-9 to TRBJ2-1; the D is unclear. Germline V gene lookup returns CDR1 SEHNR and CDR2 FQNEAQ (reference sequence). V was clipped by 4 bases and J by 8 bases, with 18 bases between them. The CDR3 length is 15 residues. The DNA for the CDR3 is TGTGCCAGCAGCTCCACCCGGGCAGTGAGAGATGAGCAGTTCTTC. Translated: CASSSTRAVRDEQFF.

CDR3 sequence: CSVEDGGAYNEQFF. CDR3 nucleotides: TGCAGCGTTGAGGACGGGGGCGCCTACAATGAGCAGTTCTTC. This rearrangement joins TRBV29-1 to TRBJ2-1; either TRBD1 or TRBD2 may fit D (6 bases each). Trimming pared 3 bases from V and 2 bases from J, leaving 11 bases between. Germline loops: CDR1 SQVTM, CDR2 ANQGSEA. The length of the CDR3 is 14 residues.

This rearrangement joins TRBV28 to TRBJ2-1, with D maybe TRBD1 (5 bases). CDR3 length: 12 amino acids. V was pared by 5 bases and J by 11 bases, with 13 bases between. CDR1 MDHEN and CDR2 SYDVKM come from the germline V gene. Here the CDR3 DNA reads TGTGCCAGCAGTCTGCAAATGGGGCAGCAGTTCTTC. Translation gives CASSLQMGQQFF.

The gene calls are TRBV30 and TRBJ1-5; the D is unclear. CDR1 is GTSNPN, CDR2 SVGIG, per germline (reference sequence). The CDR3 contains 14 residues. With 0 bases removed from V and 7 bases from J, the gap between germline ends came to 13 bases. For the CDR3, the DNA is TGTGCCTGGAGTGTAGGGCAGGTTGGCCAGCCCCAGCATTTT. Amino acids: CAWSVGQVGQPQHF.

The chain couples TRBV6-5 to TRBJ2-3; TRBD2 aligns across 7 bases. The germline V gene encodes CDR1 MNHEY and CDR2 SVGAGI. This CDR3 region has 15 residues. The ends lost 0 bases at V and 2 bases at J; junction bases unmatched: 2. The CDR3 sequence: CASSYSSGHTDTQYF. CDR3 coding DNA: TGTGCCAGCAGTTACTCTAGCGGGCACACAGATACGCAGTATTTT.

The chain carries TRBV5-1 and TRBJ2-5; maybe TRBD1 (6 bases). This CDR3 contains 14 residues. In germline, CDR1 is SGHRS, CDR2 YFSETQ. V dropped 5 bases and J dropped 1 base, with 12 bases sitting between them. The CDR3 region has the DNA TGCGCCAGCAGAACCGACAGGTCCCAAGAGACCCAGTACTTC. Amino acids: CASRTDRSQETQYF.

V and J are TRBV7-6 and TRBJ2-1; D remains unclear. The V gene's germline CDR1 is SGHVS and CDR2 FNYEAQ. This CDR3 comprises 15 residues. V was trimmed by 0 bases and J by 4 bases, leaving 10 bases between them. The CDR3 DNA is TGTGCCAGCAGCTTAGCCAAAGGCCCATACAATGAGCAGTTCTTC. Translated: CASSLAKGPYNEQFF. Together with reference TRBV7-6 and TRBJ2-1, the CDR3 gives the full variable domain: GAGVSQSPRYKVTKRGQDVALRCDPISGHVSLYWYRQALGQGPEFLTYFNYEAQQDKSGLPNDRFSAERPEGSISTLTIQRTEQRDSAMYRCASSLAKGPYNEQFFGPGTRLTVL.

The chain recombines TRBV7-8 with TRBJ2-1, with 11 bases aligning to TRBD2. V lost 5 bases, J lost 4 bases, and 4 bases stayed unmatched. The length of the CDR3 is 15 residues. Germline loops: CDR1 SGHVS, CDR2 FQNEAQ. The CDR3 DNA follows: TGTGCCAGCAGCCCTAGCGGGGGGTCATACAATGAGCAGTTCTTC. It encodes CASSPSGGSYNEQFF.

The V and J genes are TRBV7-3 and TRBJ2-2; possibly TRBD1 for D (5 bases). The germline V and J ends were trimmed by 4 bases and 3 bases, with 9 bases remaining between them. Germline assignment: CDR1 SGHTA and CDR2 FQGTGA. This CDR3 region has 14 residues. CDR3 nucleotides: TGTGCCAGCAGCTCCGACAGCTACACCGGGGAGCTGTTTTTT. Residues: CASSSDSYTGELFF.

The chain is built from TRBV29-1 and TRBJ2-6; the D call may be TRBD1 or TRBD2 (5 bases each). Germline CDR1 SQVTM, CDR2 ANQGSEA. The CDR3 is 11 residues long. Trimming pared 3 bases from V and 15 bases from J, leaving 12 bases between. The CDR3 protein is CSVDDRGDLTF. CDR3 DNA: TGCAGCGTTGATGACCGGGGCGACCTGACTTTC. Variable domain in full (rest from reference TRBV29-1 and TRBJ2-6): SAVISQKPSRDICQRGTSLTIQCQVDSQVTMMFWYRQQPGQSLTLIATANQGSEATYESGFVIDKFPISRPNLTFSTLTVSNMSPEDSSIYLCSVDDRGDLTFGAGSRLTVL.